Reported below is one T cell receptor (beta chain). The data are from a study of CD8 T cells in Susac syndrome. V was trimmed by 5 bases and J by 1 base, leaving 15 bases between them. Looked up from germline, CDR1 is MNHEY and CDR2 is SMNVEV (reference sequence). The CDR3 totals 15 residues. With random hexamers, roughly 0.5 to 1 ug RNA was reverse transcribed. TCRdb itself ran the immunoSEQ multiplex PCR reads through MiXCR, one entry per CDR3 protein. The sample lists 50,000 or so distinct CDR3 sequences; 93% were seen once. The genes are TRBV27 and TRBJ2-7; D tentatively reads TRBD1 or TRBD2 (6 bases each). The source material was CD8+ T cells from PBMCs. The origin of this receptor is a human donor in good health. The CDR3 DNA reads as TGTGCCAGCAGTACCGCGGGACACCGATCCTACGAGCAGTACTTC. It is translated as CASSTAGHRSYEQYF.